Presented here are 32 T cell receptor beta chains from one specimen sequenced in a study of vaccination and CD4 T cells after COVID-19. An Oncomine TCR Beta short-read assay was used to sequence the DNA from cultured CD4+ T cells. TCRdb reanalysed the PCR reads using MiXCR and keeps one entry per CDR3 protein. The data hold about 24,000 distinct CDR3 sequences, with 35% to 55% observed a single time. Their antigens remain unidentified. Time point denoted: late sampling 161 to 241 days after vaccination in three convalescent patients. Treatment meaning: roughly nine-day PBMC culture with coronavirus spike peptide pools or control peptides (ViraFEST assay). The specimen comprised CD4+ T cells from blood, cultured in vitro, sampled about 7 months after SARS-CoV-2 vaccination. These receptor sequences come from a human donor who had recovered from COVID-19.

The chain combines TRBV7-2 with TRBJ2-3; 10 bases map to TRBD2. After removal of 5 bases from V and 4 bases from J, the junction contained 9 bases not matched to a gene. CDR1 is SGHTA, CDR2 FQGNSA, per germline. The CDR3 length is 16 residues. The CDR3 DNA is TGTGCCAGCAGCACCCAAGCGGGAGGGCCGTCAGATACGCAGTATTTT. Protein sequence: CASSTQAGGPSDTQYF.

This clonotype was detected only once. The CDR3 carries no conserved terminal phenylalanine or tryptophan, so it likely arises from a read error. The chain recombines TRBV20-1 with TRBJ1-6; D gene ambiguous. Trimming pared 1 base from V and 6 bases from J, leaving 4 bases between. The CDR3 extends over 12 amino acids. Per the germline V gene, CDR1 is DFQATT and CDR2 is SNEGSKA (reference sequence). The CDR3 bases are TGCAGTGCTAGAGTCGGTAATTCACCCCTCCACTCT. Translating gives CSARVGNSPLHS.

In this sample, this clonotype turned up a few times. This chain joins TRBV20-1 and TRBJ2-5, with D unresolved. CDR1 and CDR2 from the germline V gene are DFQATT and SNEGSKA (reference sequence). The CDR3 runs 11 residues. The germline V and J ends were trimmed by 3 bases and 5 bases, with 7 bases remaining between them. The CDR3 region is CSASLFETQYF. CDR3 nucleotides: TGCAGTGCTAGCTTGTTTGAGACCCAGTACTTC.

This clonotype was seen more than once but under ten times. The chain joins TRBV6-1 to TRBJ1-2, with D perhaps matching TRBD1 (6 bases). This CDR3 is 13 amino acids long. Germline V gene sequence: CDR1 MNHNS, CDR2 SASEGT. Trimming took 5 bases from V and 1 from J, leaving 8 bases between them. The CDR3 loop is CASSRDNNYGYTF. In DNA, the CDR3 is TGTGCCAGCAGTCGGGACAATAACTATGGCTACACCTTC.

This chain connects TRBV20-1 to TRBJ2-5; D gene ambiguous. Deletions cut 7 bases from V and 5 bases from J, with 23 bases between. Germline values: CDR1 DFQATT, CDR2 SNEGSKA (reference sequence). The CDR3 has 15 amino acids. The CDR3 region has the DNA TGCAGTGTGGGCGGCTCTGGCCAGCGTCGGGAGACCCAGTACTTC. It encodes CSVGGSGQRRETQYF.

V gene TRBV7-6 combines with J gene TRBJ2-1; a weak D match, TRBD2 (5 bases). The germline CDR1 and CDR2 sequences are SGHVS and FNYEAQ. The CDR3 runs 17 residues. V was trimmed by 2 bases and J by 0 bases, leaving 14 bases between them. This chain's CDR3 is CASSLLGGSGSYNEQFF. The CDR3 DNA sequence: TGTGCCAGCAGCTTACTGGGTGGGAGTGGCTCCTACAATGAGCAGTTCTTC. The entire variable domain, with the rest obtained from reference TRBV7-6 and TRBJ2-1, is as follows: GAGVSQSPRYKVTKRGQDVALRCDPISGHVSLYWYRQALGQGPEFLTYFNYEAQQDKSGLPNDRFSAERPEGSISTLTIQRTEQRDSAMYRCASSLLGGSGSYNEQFFGPGTRLTVL.

This chain joins TRBV24-1 and TRBJ2-5, with 7 bases identical to TRBD1. CDR3 length equals 16 residues. The V gene end was trimmed by 2 bases and the J gene end by 5 bases; junction bases not matched to a gene: 10. Germline V CDR1 and CDR2: KGHDR, SFDVKD. CDR3 DNA: TGTGCCACCAGTGATTCCCTGGGACAGTCGTCCGAGACCCAGTACTTC. The encoded protein is CATSDSLGQSSETQYF.

This chain connects TRBV20-1 to TRBJ2-7; 9 bases are shared with TRBD1. The CDR3 runs to 13 residues. The V and J ends lost 6 bases and 6 bases, in that order; junction bases with no gene match: 9. Germline CDR1 and CDR2: DFQATT and SNEGSKA (reference sequence). Here the CDR3 reads CSAPGTGFFEQYF. The CDR3 DNA sequence: TGCAGTGCCCCCGGGACAGGGTTTTTCGAGCAGTACTTC.

By frequency in the sample, this clonotype is medium-sized. This chain links TRBV14 with TRBJ1-6; TRBD1 is a possible D gene (5 bases). V lost 0 bases and J 9 bases, leaving 6 bases between the germline ends. The CDR3 contains 13 residues. CDR1 is SGHDN and CDR2 is FVKESK in the germline V gene. The CDR3 DNA reads TGTGCCAGCAGCCAAGAAGGGGTTTCACCCCTCCACTTT. As protein: CASSQEGVSPLHF.

The rearrangement uses TRBV29-1 and TRBJ1-6; 7 nucleotides align to TRBD1. This CDR3 comprises 14 residues. Germline V gene sequence: CDR1 SQVTM, CDR2 ANQGSEA. The V segment lost 5 bases and the J segment 5 bases; nucleotides outside the gene matches: 6. The CDR3 DNA reads TGCAGCGTTAGAACCGGGACAGATAATTCACCCCTCCACTTT. Its translation: CSVRTGTDNSPLHF.

This clonotype was recorded a few times. This chain uses TRBV20-1 with TRBJ2-5; TRBD2 agrees at 15 bases. The length of the CDR3 is 15 residues. J lost 4 bases, V lost 6 bases, and 6 bases had no gene match. Germline CDR1 and CDR2: DFQATT and SNEGSKA (reference sequence). CDR3 loop: CSASGLAGGSETQYF. The CDR3 bases are TGCAGTGCGAGCGGACTAGCGGGAGGGTCAGAGACCCAGTACTTC.

This sequence joins TRBV27 and TRBJ1-2; no clear D. Germline CDR1 MNHEY, CDR2 SMNVEV (reference sequence). The CDR3 runs 13 residues. Trimming removed 8 bases from V and 5 bases from J, with 15 bases in between. The CDR3 region is CASRKGLSYGYTF. The CDR3 coding sequence is TGTGCCAGCCGGAAGGGTCTCAGTTATGGCTACACCTTC.

This clonotype was observed a few times. The chain couples TRBV20-1 to TRBJ2-7; TRBD2 matches 10 bases. The germline V gene encodes CDR1 DFQATT and CDR2 SNEGSKA (reference sequence). V lost 6 bases, J lost 2 bases, and 16 bases stayed unmatched. This CDR3 comprises 17 residues. CDR3 DNA sequence: TGCAGTGCCCCGAGGCCTAGCGGGAGCCCCAACCCCTACGAGCAGTACTTC. Its translation is CSAPRPSGSPNPYEQYF.

This clonotype came up a few times. This sequence joins TRBV7-2 and TRBJ2-5; 9 bases are shared with TRBD1. The germline gives CDR1 SGHTA, CDR2 FQGNSA. Trimming took 6 bases from V and 5 from J; bases not matched to a gene: 7. The CDR3 is 14 amino acids. The CDR3 is CASRNGQGYETQYF. CDR3 sequence (DNA): TGTGCCAGCAGGAACGGACAGGGGTACGAGACCCAGTACTTC.

This clonotype was counted only a few times. CDR3 sequence reads: CSARGDRRINQPQHF. The CDR3 bases are TGCAGTGCTAGAGGGGACAGGAGGATTAATCAGCCCCAGCATTTT. The chain employs TRBV20-1 and TRBJ1-5; 8 bases match TRBD1. This CDR3 contains 15 residues. After removal of 1 base from V and 4 bases from J, the junction contained 6 bases not matched to a gene. Germline V gene lookup returns CDR1 DFQATT and CDR2 SNEGSKA (reference sequence).

This clonotype was detected only a few times. The chain is built from TRBV2 and TRBJ2-5; no firm D call. The CDR3 has 14 amino acids. Germline CDR1 reads SNHLY; CDR2 reads FYNNEI. V was shortened by 4 bases and J by 4 bases, with 13 bases between the two germline ends. CDR3: CASSGALRAETQYF. The CDR3 DNA is TGTGCCAGCAGTGGGGCCCTTAGGGCAGAGACCCAGTACTTC.

This clonotype came up a few times. V gene TRBV19 combines with J gene TRBJ2-5; tentatively, D is TRBD2 (7 bases). The CDR3 consists of 16 residues. Trimming removed 1 base from V and 2 bases from J, with 14 bases in between. The germline V gene has CDR1 LNHDA and CDR2 SQIVND (reference sequence). The CDR3: CASSIGGGRGQETQYF. CDR3 coding DNA: TGTGCCAGTAGTATAGGGGGGGGCAGGGGTCAAGAGACCCAGTACTTC.

In its sample, this clonotype was seen a few times. The V and J genes are TRBV28 and TRBJ2-3, with 11 bases identical to TRBD2. This CDR3 has 17 amino acids. CDR1 is MDHEN and CDR2 is SYDVKM in the germline V gene. V shed 4 bases and J 6 bases; nucleotides not matched to a gene: 12. CDR3 protein: CASSSILAGVVKDTQYF. CDR3 nucleotide sequence: TGTGCCAGCAGTTCAATACTAGCGGGAGTGGTTAAGGATACGCAGTATTTT.

This sequence joins TRBV20-1 and TRBJ2-7; 8 bases map to TRBD1. Germline-derived CDR1 and CDR2 are DFQATT and SNEGSKA (reference sequence). The CDR3 totals 14 residues. The J segment lost 3 bases and the V segment lost 4 bases, leaving 8 bases of the junction unmatched. CDR3 loop: CSATRTGPFYEQYF. CDR3 coding DNA: TGCAGTGCTACCCGGACAGGGCCCTTCTACGAGCAGTACTTC.

J is TRBJ2-7 and V is TRBV7-9; 7 positions match TRBD1. The ends lost 3 bases at V and 5 bases at J; junction bases unmatched: 13. Looked up from germline, CDR1 is SEHNR and CDR2 is FQNEAQ (reference sequence). The CDR3 is 16 amino acids. CDR3 sequence reads: CASSFTGVSGPHEQYF. For the CDR3, the DNA is TGTGCCAGCAGCTTCACAGGGGTGAGCGGCCCGCACGAGCAGTACTTC.

The V and J genes are TRBV28 and TRBJ2-5; the match to TRBD1 covers 7 bases. The CDR3 has 16 amino acids. Trimming at V came to 4 bases and at J to 2 bases, leaving 10 bases not matched to a gene. Germline values: CDR1 MDHEN, CDR2 SYDVKM. The CDR3 here is CASSSPRTGPQETQYF. CDR3 DNA sequence: TGTGCCAGCAGTTCTCCAAGGACAGGACCACAAGAGACCCAGTACTTC.

The rearrangement links TRBV28 to TRBJ2-7, with D unclear. Germline CDR1 reads MDHEN; CDR2 reads SYDVKM. V was pared by 4 bases and J by 7 bases, with 23 bases between. CDR3 length: 16 amino acids. CDR3 residues: CASSYLLRSSAGEQYF. In DNA, the CDR3 is TGTGCCAGCAGTTACCTCCTCCGATCCAGCGCTGGGGAGCAGTACTTC.

On this clonotype: At one end the junction does not follow the germline gene, possibly because of a read error. This rearrangement joins TRBV6-1 to TRBJ1-5; 7 bases align to TRBD1. Germline V gene data show CDR1 as MNHNS and CDR2 as SASEGT. The CDR3 has 16 amino acids. In DNA form, the CDR3 reads TGTGCCAGCAGTGAAGCCGCCAGGGACAGCAATCGGCCCCAGCATTTT. It yields the protein CASSEAARDSNRPQHF.

This clonotype was counted between two and nine times. The chain uses TRBV28 and TRBJ2-5; no clear D. CDR3 length: 12 amino acids. V lost 6 bases and J 5 bases, leaving 10 bases between the germline ends. Germline V lookup: CDR1 MDHEN, CDR2 SYDVKM. The CDR3: CASRGNRETQYF. CDR3 DNA sequence: TGTGCCAGCAGGGGGAACCGTGAGACCCAGTACTTC. Supplemented by reference TRBV28 and TRBJ2-5, the full variable domain reads DVKVTQSSRYLVKRTGEKVFLECVQDMDHENMFWYRQDPGLGLRLIYFSYDVKMKEKGDIPEGYSVSREKKERFSLILESASTNQTSMYLCASRGNRETQYFGPGTRLLVL.

This clonotype has only a few counts. V usage is TRBV7-8 and J usage is TRBJ2-6; D tentatively reads TRBD1 or TRBD2 (5 bases each). Germline V lookup: CDR1 SGHVS, CDR2 FQNEAQ. V was cut by 5 bases and J by 0 bases, with 17 bases left in between. The CDR3 is made up of 18 amino acids. The CDR3 region has the DNA TGTGCCAGCAGCGTCCCGGGGCTGGATTTCTCTGGGGCCAACGTCCTGACTTTC. Its translation: CASSVPGLDFSGANVLTF. Together with reference TRBV7-8 and TRBJ2-6, the CDR3 gives the full variable domain: GAGVSQSPRYKVAKRGQDVALRCDPISGHVSLFWYQQALGQGPEFLTYFQNEAQLDKSGLPSDRFFAERPEGSVSTLKIQRTQQEDSAVYLCASSVPGLDFSGANVLTFGAGSRLTVL.

This clonotype has a handful of counts. This chain connects TRBV7-2 to TRBJ2-5, with D unresolved. The length of the CDR3 is 12 residues. Germline CDR1 and CDR2: SGHTA and FQGNSA. Trimming stripped 0 bases from V and 1 base from J, with 0 bases between. The DNA of the CDR3 is TGTGCCAGCAGCTTAGCCCAAGAGACCCAGTACTTC. The encoded protein is CASSLAQETQYF.

The chain couples TRBV11-3 to TRBJ2-3, with D possibly matching TRBD1 (6 bases). The CDR3 runs 16 residues. V was clipped by 5 bases and J by 2 bases, with 17 bases between them. Germline V gene data show CDR1 as SGHNT and CDR2 as YENEEA. The CDR3 DNA reads TGTGCCAGCAGCCAGCCGACGACAGGACCCACAGATACGCAGTATTTT. It yields the protein CASSQPTTGPTDTQYF.

This clonotype was detected only a few times. The chain joins TRBV6-1 to TRBJ1-2, with TRBD1 matching over 10 bases. Germline V gives CDR1 MNHNS, CDR2 SASEGT. With 6 bases clipped from V and 4 bases from J, the junction kept 11 bases outside the gene matches. The CDR3 is made up of 16 amino acids. CDR3 region: CASSRPGTGDGYGYTF. CDR3 coding DNA: TGTGCCAGCAGCCGTCCCGGGACAGGGGACGGCTATGGCTACACCTTC.

This clonotype was seen only a few times. The rearrangement joins TRBV11-1 to TRBJ2-5, with 13 bases lining up with TRBD2. This CDR3 has 17 residues. Germline CDR1 is SGHAT and CDR2 is FQDESV (reference sequence). Trimming at V came to 1 base and at J to 6 bases, leaving 8 bases not matched to a gene. The CDR3 sequence is CASSLGGTSGTGKTQYF. CDR3 bases: TGTGCCAGCAGCTTAGGGGGGACTAGCGGGACCGGGAAGACCCAGTACTTC.

The chain combines TRBV5-6 with TRBJ2-1; D is unresolved. This CDR3 has 17 amino acids. Between the trimmed V and J ends, which lost 3 bases and 3 bases, there was a span of 19 bases. CDR1 SGHDT and CDR2 YYEEEE come from the germline V gene. For the CDR3, the DNA is TGTGCCAGCAGCTCTGGGTTGGCAGACCCTGACTACAATGAGCAGTTCTTC. Protein sequence: CASSSGLADPDYNEQFF.

A few counts support this clonotype. The V gene is TRBV20-1, the J gene TRBJ1-5; 7 bases fit TRBD1. CDR1 DFQATT and CDR2 SNEGSKA come from the germline V gene (reference sequence). The trim removed 2 bases at V and 4 bases at J, leaving 5 bases unmatched. The CDR3 loop spans 14 amino acids. CDR3 coding DNA: TGCAGTGCTAGAACCGGGACAGAGAATCAGCCCCAGCATTTT. This sequence encodes CSARTGTENQPQHF.

The chain employs TRBV12-3 or TRBV12-4 and TRBJ1-5; D gene uncertain. V lost 5 bases to trimming and J lost 8 bases, with 16 bases between them. This CDR3 is built from 14 residues. Here the CDR3 reads CASSERPDVKPQHF. For the CDR3, the DNA is TGTGCCAGCAGTGAGAGACCGGACGTTAAGCCCCAGCATTTT.